The present TCR beta chain was sequenced within a study of cytomegalovirus exposure and HLA in healthy donors (dated by TCRdb to 2016 to 2017). The study in broad terms: An earlier analysis of roughly 570 of the donors reported roughly 300 Gb of sequence data and 100 million to 120 million unique TCR beta sequences obtained from around 190 million T cells. In a later analysis, previously published TCR beta repertoires from 550 to 750 donors were re-analyzed and high-resolution HLA genotyping was added so that TCR occurrence patterns could be studied. A separate validation cohort of some 130 different subjects was used in addition to the roughly 640-subject first cohort. Alongside the repertoire data, information on donor age, sex, ethnicity and CMV serostatus was compiled. About 5 DR-DQ haplotypes were handled as single units for association and clustering, since linkage in the cohort was strong. Every discovery cohort repertoire had been produced on one sequencing platform. The aim of the study was to test whether cataloging public T cell receptors could identify signatures of past pathogen exposure. In the later analysis, no new phenotypic data were used to find candidate immune exposures; instead, reliance was placed on TCR beta sequences and their occurrence across donors. The number of typed donors differed by locus: about 620-640 for A, B, C, DRB1 and DQB1; 500 to 550 for DQA1; over 600 for DPA1; and some 470 for DPB1. To decide whether each TCR beta V gene segment behaved as functional or pseudogenic, an earlier analysis of some 600 of the donors relied on high-throughput TCR beta sequencing. The genetic ancestry cluster associated with self-reported Caucasian donors included about 81% of the 398 genotyped donors. An early release that covered more than 550 HLA-typed donors contained approximately 300 gigabases of sequencing data and 80 million or so unique TCR sequences. The study combined high-throughput TCR immunosequencing, statistical association of individual TCRs with disease status, and machine learning to predict cytomegalovirus infection status. HLA typing included class I and class II loci at four-digit resolution. A later genetic analysis took genome-wide SNP genotypes for about three fifths of the 666 donors and used that subset as a discovery cohort. The study profiled the T cell repertoires of more than 500 subjects by immunosequencing and related them to cytomegalovirus serostatus. Among over 350 genotyped donors of the cohort, an average of approximately 230,000 unique TCR beta nucleotide sequences were sequenced per donor, around 20% of them non-productive. Here is what the overall study found, with its caveats: Most TCR sequences were observed very rarely across donors, whereas some public TCRs were present in many individuals. In the study, approximately 150 TCR beta chains were listed as associated with cytomegalovirus. In a later analysis, several top co-occurrence clusters were reported to appear linked to parvovirus B19, influenza, CMV and Epstein-Barr virus. HLA typing was unavailable for some donors at each locus, so association tests used only the typed subset. Compared with the 666-donor mean, donors in an Asian-associated ancestry cluster had fewer N-insertions in productive TCRs, according to a later genetic analysis. When HLA alleles, especially DR and DQ, strongly co-occurred, attributing TCR associations to individual alleles was difficult. According to the authors, the approach could potentially be generalized to other disease states and immunological phenotypes. Presence/absence analyses assumed roughly uniform sequencing depth across donors, an assumption that may not hold. Three of the identified cytomegalovirus-associated TCR beta chains were confirmed in vitro to be specific for cytomegalovirus antigens. Compared with equally common non-associated chains, HLA-associated TCR beta chains in a later analysis were more clonally expanded and had lower generation probabilities. Only TCR beta chains were sequenced in this cohort, and the absence of alpha or paired-chain data limited detectable features. A later analysis associated about 17,000 TCR beta sequences with specific HLA alleles at a false discovery rate of 0.05. In an earlier analysis of more than 500 of the donors, most TCR beta V segments appeared in productive rearrangements about 87% or about 30% of the time, broadly matching IMGT annotations. Linkage disequilibrium might explain the correlated functional status among segregating V segments, but an unknown experimental factor could not be ruled out. Fewer than 20 rarely observed V segments, including chromosome 9 orphons, were excluded from the earlier analysis of about 500 of the donors because counts were too low. In a later analysis, TCR association rates were found to vary across HLA loci, with the most associated TCRs seen for DRB1 alleles and the fewest for HLA-C alleles. A later genetic analysis associated a missense DCLRE1C variant with V-gene and J-gene trimming of TCR beta chains, and an independent cohort replicated the association. A group of highly shared sequence variants was considered likely to be a technical artifact of the sequencing pipeline. Most CMV-associated TCR beta chains appeared to be HLA-restricted in a later analysis, and the HLA associations seemed to be driven largely by CMV exposure. A further reported finding was that TCR beta sequences accurately predicted the HLA-A and HLA-B alleles for most subjects in the first cohort. Cytomegalovirus status was reported to be diagnosed by the classifier with high specificity and sensitivity in both the original and validation cohorts. CMV serostatus was the only immune exposure information available for the cohort. The 87-base-pair reads could not distinguish some IMGT-functional V segments, including TRBV6-2 and TRBV6-3, so those segments were excluded.

The cohort comprised under 700 healthy bone marrow donors. At the time of sampling, all cohort members were nominally healthy, though unrecorded immune exposures were likely present. The donor tested CMV seronegative and was one of the 352 seronegative cohort members. Every donor gave a peripheral blood sample, and the peripheral blood mononuclear cells from that sample were used for TCR beta sequencing. The Qiagen DNeasy Blood Extraction Kit was used to extract genomic DNA from the blood cell samples. As to this clone: It has no known antigen specificity. No base-level quality is on record; no much larger clone is a single base apart.

The library was built by means of the immunoSEQ multiplex PCR assay. The multiplex PCR relied on a mix of 60 forward primers for TCR Vbeta segments and 13 reverse primers for TCR Jbeta segments. The CDR3 region of rearranged TCR beta genes was amplified from genomic DNA with a multiplex PCR assay. Amplified TCR beta libraries were sequenced as 87-base-pair reads on the Illumina HiSeq System. The published analysis was carried out like this. In a later analysis, 80 million or so unique TCR beta chains were counted across the roughly 610 repertoires, and approximately 9.9 million of these chains were shared by at least two donors. To remove PCR and sequencing errors, raw reads were error-corrected and collapsed into unique sequences using a nearest-neighbor algorithm that merged closely related sequences. CDR3 sequences were aligned to IMGT reference sequences to assign V, D and J gene segments. For a sequence to be retained, a match of at least six nucleotides was required to both a V gene segment and a J gene segment. A rearrangement was called productive if the CDR3 had no stop codons and remained in frame with V and J, and every other rearrangement was called non-productive. Following IMGT convention, CDR3 was defined as the stretch from the second conserved V-encoded cysteine up to the conserved J-encoded phenylalanine. The earlier analysis of 500 to 600 of the donors excluded sequences that lacked an unambiguous match to a single V gene segment. An earlier analysis of several hundred of the donors classified V segments as functional when productive rearrangements were above 56.7% and as segregating when the standard deviation between donors was above 5%. A statistical classification framework was built for diagnosing cytomegalovirus status from the catalog of TCR beta chain sequences. V and J gene assignment, in a later analysis, came from comparing TCR nucleotide sequences with IMGT/GENE-DB human TR gene sequences. In a later analysis, CDR3 sequences and most-parsimonious VDJ recombination scenarios were assigned using the TCRdist pipeline. In a later analysis, each TCR beta chain was defined by its CDR3 amino acid sequence together with its V-gene family, and reads lacking a unique V-gene family were excluded. As a way to deal with suspected cross-contamination and a sequencing artifact, a later analysis dropped 592 nucleotide sequences that were highly shared and had low generation probability. In a later analysis, a clonal expansion index for each public chain was calculated from normalized within-repertoire ranks of inferred template counts. In a later analysis, generation probabilities were computed using a VDJ recombination model fitted to out-of-frame rearrangements, and the results were checked against IGoR. A later analysis scored TCR-TCR, TCR-HLA and TCR-CMV co-occurrence with hypergeometric tests, applying a repertoire-size bias correction to TCR pairs. A later analysis estimated false discovery rates by permuting HLA or CMV assignments 20 times. In a later analysis, co-occurring TCRs were grouped using DBSCAN, and TCRdist sequence similarity was added for clustering within HLA-allele-positive subsets. For co-occurrence clustering, repertoires with fewer than 30,000 or more than 120,000 public chains were excluded, along with 4 to 6 repertoires with anomalous nucleotide sharing. This is the immuneACCESS table as TCRdb keeps it, with only in-frame sequences that have V and J called. A part of the clones is gone; compared with another copy, unresolved V genes explain less than half, and the rest is unexplained. V and J calls and clone size are those listed in that table; D and trimming were worked out from the DNA. This sample holds roughly 140,000 clones; about 80% were observed only once. The ten largest clones add up to 2.5% to 3% of the sample.

Unmatched junction bases come to 7, with V trimmed by 5 bases and J by 7 bases. Inclusive of the bounding cysteine and phenylalanine, the CDR3 is 15 residues long. The kept DNA is CDR3 alone, 45 bases in frame from the first base. From a lookup of the germline V gene (reference sequence), CDR1 and CDR2 are MNHEY and SMNVEV. This TCR was recovered from a female donor in good health and CMV-seronegative. The rearranged segments are TRBV27 and TRBJ2-1; TRBD2 matches 11 bases in the middle. The sequencing input was PBMCs. The DNA reads TGTGCCAGCAGTCTTTGGCTAGCGGGAGGTAATGAGCAGTTCTTC. It is translated as CASSLWLAGGNEQFF.